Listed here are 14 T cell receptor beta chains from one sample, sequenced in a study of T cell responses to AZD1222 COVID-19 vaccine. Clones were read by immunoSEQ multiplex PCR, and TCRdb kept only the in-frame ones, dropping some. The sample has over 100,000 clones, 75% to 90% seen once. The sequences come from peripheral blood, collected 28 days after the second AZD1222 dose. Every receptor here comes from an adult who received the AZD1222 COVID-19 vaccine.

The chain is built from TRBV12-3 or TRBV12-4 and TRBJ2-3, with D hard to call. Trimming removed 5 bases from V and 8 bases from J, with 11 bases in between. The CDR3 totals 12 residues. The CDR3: CASSGVMGTQYF. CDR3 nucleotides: TGTGCCAGCAGTGGCGTCATGGGTACGCAGTATTTT.

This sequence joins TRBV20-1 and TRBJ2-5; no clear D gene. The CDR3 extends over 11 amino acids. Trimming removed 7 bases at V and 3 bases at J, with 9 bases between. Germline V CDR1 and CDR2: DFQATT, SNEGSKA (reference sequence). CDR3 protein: CSGAGEETQYF. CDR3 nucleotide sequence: TGCAGTGGGGCAGGCGAAGAGACCCAGTACTTC.

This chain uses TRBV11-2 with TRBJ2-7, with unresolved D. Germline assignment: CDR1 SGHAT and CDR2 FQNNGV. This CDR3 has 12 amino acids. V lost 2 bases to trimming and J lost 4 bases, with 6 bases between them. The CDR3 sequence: CASSLRAYEQYF. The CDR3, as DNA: TGTGCCAGCAGCTTACGGGCGTACGAGCAGTACTTC.

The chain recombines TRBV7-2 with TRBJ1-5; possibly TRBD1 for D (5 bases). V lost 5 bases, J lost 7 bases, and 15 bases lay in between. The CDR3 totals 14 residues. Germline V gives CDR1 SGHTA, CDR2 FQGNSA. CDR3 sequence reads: CASSLGTSWQPQHF. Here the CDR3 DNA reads TGTGCCAGCAGCCTGGGGACCTCCTGGCAGCCCCAGCATTTT. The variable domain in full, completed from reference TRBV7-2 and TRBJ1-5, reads GAGVSQSPSNKVTEKGKDVELRCDPISGHTALYWYRQSLGQGLEFLIYFQGNSAPDKSGLPSDRFSAERTGGSVSTLTIQRTQQEDSAVYLCASSLGTSWQPQHFGDGTRLSIL.

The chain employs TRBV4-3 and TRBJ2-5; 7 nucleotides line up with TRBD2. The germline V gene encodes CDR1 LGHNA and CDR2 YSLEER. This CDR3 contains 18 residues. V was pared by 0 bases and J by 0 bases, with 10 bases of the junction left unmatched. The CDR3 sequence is CASSQDLGGMGYQETQYF. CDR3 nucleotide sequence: TGCGCCAGCAGCCAAGACCTGGGGGGGATGGGGTACCAAGAGACCCAGTACTTC.

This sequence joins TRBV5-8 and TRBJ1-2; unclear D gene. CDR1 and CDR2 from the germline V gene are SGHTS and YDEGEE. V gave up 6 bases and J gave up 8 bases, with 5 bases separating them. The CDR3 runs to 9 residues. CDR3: CASKRGYTF. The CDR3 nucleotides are TGTGCCAGCAAGCGAGGCTACACCTTC.

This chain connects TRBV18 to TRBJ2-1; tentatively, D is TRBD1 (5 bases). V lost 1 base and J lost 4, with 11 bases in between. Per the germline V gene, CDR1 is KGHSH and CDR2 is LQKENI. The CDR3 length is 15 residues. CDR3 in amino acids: CASSPLDSLYNEQFF. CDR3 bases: TGTGCCAGCTCACCACTCGACAGCTTGTACAATGAGCAGTTCTTC.

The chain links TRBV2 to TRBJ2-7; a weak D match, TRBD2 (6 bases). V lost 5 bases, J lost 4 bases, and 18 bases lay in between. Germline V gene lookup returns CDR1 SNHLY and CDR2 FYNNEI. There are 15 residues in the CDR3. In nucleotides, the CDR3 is TGTGCCAGCAGTAACCCGGGACTTAGTCGGTACGAGCAGTACTTC. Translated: CASSNPGLSRYEQYF.

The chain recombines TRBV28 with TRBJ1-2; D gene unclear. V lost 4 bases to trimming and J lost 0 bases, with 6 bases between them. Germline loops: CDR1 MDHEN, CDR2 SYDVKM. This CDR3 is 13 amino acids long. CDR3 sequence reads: CASSYSSNYGYTF. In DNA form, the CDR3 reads TGTGCCAGCAGTTACAGTTCTAACTATGGCTACACCTTC.

The CDR3 sequence: CASEKTGMETQYF. CDR3 sequence (DNA): TGTGCCAGCGAGAAGACAGGGATGGAGACCCAGTACTTC. V and J are TRBV2 and TRBJ2-5, with 7 bases aligning to TRBD1. Germline CDR1 is SNHLY and CDR2 is FYNNEI. The CDR3 spans 13 residues. J gave up 5 bases and V 8 bases, and 8 bases lay outside the gene matches. The full variable domain, completed using reference TRBV2 and TRBJ2-5, is EPEVTQTPSHQVTQMGQEVILRCVPISNHLYFYWYRQILGQKVEFLVSFYNNEISEKSEIFDDQFSVERPDGSNFTLKIRSTKLEDSAMYFCASEKTGMETQYFGPGTRLLVL.

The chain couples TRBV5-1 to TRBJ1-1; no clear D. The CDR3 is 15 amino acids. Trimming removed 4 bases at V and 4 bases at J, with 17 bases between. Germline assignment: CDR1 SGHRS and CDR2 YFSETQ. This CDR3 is CASSTHSPLVTEAFF. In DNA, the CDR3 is TGCGCCAGCAGCACCCATTCCCCTTTGGTCACTGAAGCTTTCTTT.

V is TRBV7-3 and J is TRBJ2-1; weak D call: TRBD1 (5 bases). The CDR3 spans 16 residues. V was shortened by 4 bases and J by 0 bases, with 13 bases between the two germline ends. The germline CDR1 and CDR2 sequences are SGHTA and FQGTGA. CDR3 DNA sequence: TGTGCCAGCAGCTCCGAAGGGGCAGTCTCCTACAATGAGCAGTTCTTC. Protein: CASSSEGAVSYNEQFF.

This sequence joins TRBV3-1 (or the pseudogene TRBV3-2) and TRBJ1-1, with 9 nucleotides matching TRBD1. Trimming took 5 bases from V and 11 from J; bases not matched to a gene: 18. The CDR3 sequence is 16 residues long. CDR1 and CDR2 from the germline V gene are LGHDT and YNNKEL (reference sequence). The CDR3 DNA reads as TGTGCCAGCAGCTACTACGCCGGGACAGGGTTATCGGGGGCTTTCTTT. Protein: CASSYYAGTGLSGAFF.

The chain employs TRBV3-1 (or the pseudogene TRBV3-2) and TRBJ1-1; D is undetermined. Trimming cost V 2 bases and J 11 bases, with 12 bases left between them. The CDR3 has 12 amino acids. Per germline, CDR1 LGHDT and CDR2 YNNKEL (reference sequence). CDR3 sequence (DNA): TGTGCCAGCAGCCAACTAACGGGGTCCGCTTTCTTT. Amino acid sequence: CASSQLTGSAFF.